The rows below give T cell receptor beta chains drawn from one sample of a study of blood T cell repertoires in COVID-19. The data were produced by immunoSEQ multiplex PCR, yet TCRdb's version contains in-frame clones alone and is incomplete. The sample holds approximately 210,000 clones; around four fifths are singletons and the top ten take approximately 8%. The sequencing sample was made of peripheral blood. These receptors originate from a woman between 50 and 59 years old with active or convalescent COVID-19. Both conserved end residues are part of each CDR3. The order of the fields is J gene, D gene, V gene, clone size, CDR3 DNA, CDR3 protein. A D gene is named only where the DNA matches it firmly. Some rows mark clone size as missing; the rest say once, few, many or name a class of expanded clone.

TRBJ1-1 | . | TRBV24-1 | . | TGTGCCACCTCCTCTCGGTTTCGGGACACTGAAGCTTTCTTT | CATSSRFRDTEAFF
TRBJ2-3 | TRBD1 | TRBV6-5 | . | TGTGCCAGCAGTTACTTCAGGGGGCAGTGGACAGATACGCAGTATTTT | CASSYFRGQWTDTQYF
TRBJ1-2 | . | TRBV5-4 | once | TGTGCCAGCAGCTTCCAGGGGTCTGACTATGGCTACACCTTC | CASSFQGSDYGYTF
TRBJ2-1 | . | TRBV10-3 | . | TGTGCCATCAGTGAAGTACAGCCCAATGAGCAGTTCTTC | CAISEVQPNEQFF
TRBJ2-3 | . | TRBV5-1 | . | TGCGCCAGCAGCTTGTCGCCGGGCGGGACGAGCACAGATACGCAGTATTTT | CASSLSPGGTSTDTQYF
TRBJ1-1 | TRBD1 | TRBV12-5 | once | TGTGCTAGTGGTTTGGGGACAGGAGTTACCTTT | CASGLGTGVTF
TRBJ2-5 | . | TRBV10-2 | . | TGCGCCAGCAGTCCAGCCCGACAGGAAGGGACCCAGTACTTC | CASSPARQEGTQYF
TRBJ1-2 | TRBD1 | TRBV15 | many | TGTGCCACCAGCAGAGTAGGAACAGGGGCCGGCTACACCTTC | CATSRVGTGAGYTF
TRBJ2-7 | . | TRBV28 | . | TGTGCCAGCAGCCCTGCAACGGGCAGGGTGGTAGGGGAGCAGTACTTC | CASSPATGRVVGEQYF
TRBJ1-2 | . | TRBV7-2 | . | TGTGCCAGCAGCCTCGCGGGACCCCCGACGGGCTACACCTTC | CASSLAGPPTGYTF
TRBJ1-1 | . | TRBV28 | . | TGTGCCAGCAGTTTCGATACAGTAGAAACTGAAGCTTTCTTT | CASSFDTVETEAFF
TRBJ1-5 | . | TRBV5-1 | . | TGCGCCAGCAGCCCAAGGCGGGGCAGTCAGCCCCAGCATTTT | CASSPRRGSQPQHF
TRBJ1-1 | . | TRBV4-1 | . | TGCGCCAGCAGCCAAGGGGGCATGAACACTGAAGCTTTCTTT | CASSQGGMNTEAFF
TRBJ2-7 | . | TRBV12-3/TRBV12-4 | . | TGTGCCAGCAACGACTGGCGGGGCGAGCAGTACTTC | CASNDWRGEQYF
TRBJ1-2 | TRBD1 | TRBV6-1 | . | TGTGCCAGCAGTGATCTCAGACAGGGGGGGAACTATGGCTACACCTTC | CASSDLRQGGNYGYTF
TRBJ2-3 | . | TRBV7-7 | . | TGTGCCAGCAGCCACCGGACACACACAGATACGCAGTATTTT | CASSHRTHTDTQYF